This T cell receptor beta chain was sequenced for a study of cytomegalovirus exposure and HLA in healthy donors. Whole-study results and caveats: Association of some 18,000 TCR beta sequences with HLA alleles was found at 0.05 false discovery rate in a later analysis. TCR beta V segments were, for the most part, productive about 87% or about 30% of the time in an earlier analysis.

To note about this clone: Its antigen is as yet unknown.

PCR involved 60 Vbeta and 13 Jbeta primers. This table comes from immunoSEQ multiplex PCR, and its TCRdb copy is limited to in-frame clones, with some not included. In the table there are fewer than 200,000 clones, 75% of which are singletons. V was pared by 2 bases and J by 7 bases, with 17 bases between. The germline gives CDR1 MNHNY, CDR2 SVGAGI (reference sequence). This CDR3 is built from 15 residues. Sample: PBMCs. The sequence was collected from a woman in her forties or fifties in good health and CMV-seropositive. The V call is TRBV6-6, the J call TRBJ2-5; D remains unclear. The CDR3 is CASSYGAGPAWTQYF. CDR3 DNA: TGTGCCAGCAGTTACGGTGCAGGCCCCGCTTGGACCCAGTACTTC.